This T cell receptor (beta chain) derives from a study of blood T cells in healthy people across ages. The authors ran a second PCR of roughly 7 to 11 cycles using a sample-barcoded 5' primer and a J-beta primer mix. The authors tagged each cDNA molecule using a template-switch adaptor with 12 random nucleotides. TCRdb reanalysed the 5' RACE reads using MiXCR and keeps one entry per CDR3 protein. Here the sample spans over a million distinct CDR3 sequences, around 55% being singletons. The study's findings and limits: With unsorted PBMCs, a conclusive comparison of naive versus antigen-experienced cells was not possible.

Samples each had at least 6 micrograms of total RNA extracted. Comment on this clonotype: Its antigen is unidentified.

CDR1 is DFQATT and CDR2 is SNEGSKA in the germline V gene (reference sequence). The CDR3 contains 14 residues. Trimming stripped 0 bases from V and 6 bases from J, with 14 bases between. This sequence joins TRBV20-1 and TRBJ1-2, with D hard to call. This TCR came from a man between 18 and 29 years old in good health. Source material: blood. The CDR3: CSARDGRTMNGYTF. The CDR3 DNA follows: TGCAGTGCTAGAGATGGACGGACTATGAATGGCTACACCTTC.